These 23 T cell receptor beta chains were sequenced from one sample in a study of low-dose radiotherapy and immunotherapy resistance in tumors. Time point here: before trial treatment. Primers targeting TRAV and TRBV primed first-strand cDNA, covering alpha and beta chains. TCR amplification used 20 to 25 PCR cycles, a constant-region primer and a V-primer adapter. TCRdb re-called the reads with MiXCR, one entry per CDR3 protein. This table has about 60,000 distinct CDR3 sequences, about 25% appearing once. The sample was PBMCs, taken before treatment. The source is a male donor with prostate cancer.

This clonotype is a singleton in its sample. This probably arose from a read error, given a far larger clone one base away. The chain is built from TRBV28 and TRBJ2-1; D possibly matches TRBD1 or TRBD2 (5 bases each). The CDR3 consists of 14 residues. Germline V CDR1 and CDR2: MDHEN, SYDVKM. CDR3 amino acids: CAAHPGTNFGEQFF. The CDR3 DNA reads TGTGCGGCTCATCCCGGGACGAATTTTGGGGAGCAGTTCTTC.

This clonotype was seen repeatedly, ten times or more. The chain recombines TRBV7-8 with TRBJ1-2; 11 positions match TRBD1. The CDR3 is made up of 16 amino acids. Losses at the gene ends were 4 bases for V and 4 bases for J; bases not matched to a gene: 8. Per the germline V gene, CDR1 is SGHVS and CDR2 is FQNEAQ. The CDR3 coding sequence is TGTGCCAGCAGCTCTTCCGGGACAGGGGGTGTCTATGGCTACACCTTC. Its translation is CASSSSGTGGVYGYTF.

This clonotype was seen ten or more times. The V call is TRBV29-1, the J call TRBJ2-2; perhaps TRBD1 as D (6 bases). Per the germline V gene, CDR1 is SQVTM and CDR2 is ANQGSEA. Trimming took off 8 bases at V and 0 bases at J, with 10 bases between the two ends. The CDR3 runs to 13 residues. CDR3: CSSRDTNTGELFF. The CDR3 DNA is TGCAGCTCCCGGGACACGAACACCGGGGAGCTGTTTTTT.

In this sample, this clonotype turned up many times. The chain employs TRBV20-1 and TRBJ2-3, with 13 bases aligning to TRBD2. The germline V gene encodes CDR1 DFQATT and CDR2 SNEGSKA (reference sequence). The CDR3 contains 17 residues. The ends lost 1 base at V and 1 base at J; junction bases unmatched: 5. The CDR3 DNA sequence: TGCAGTGCTAGAGGGCGACTAGCGGGAGGACGCACAGATACGCAGTATTTT. It translates to CSARGRLAGGRTDTQYF.

This clonotype was seen repeatedly, ten times or more. V usage is TRBV10-1 and J usage is TRBJ2-2; TRBD2 is a possible D gene (5 bases). Germline V gives CDR1 WNHNN, CDR2 SYGVQD (reference sequence). CDR3 length: 13 residues. Between the trimmed V and J ends, which lost 9 bases and 4 bases, there was a span of 12 bases. CDR3 sequence reads: CASAGQLTGELFF. CDR3 DNA sequence: TGCGCCAGTGCGGGTCAGCTCACCGGGGAGCTGTTTTTT.

In its sample, this clonotype ranks as medium-sized. V is TRBV28 and J is TRBJ2-7; the match to TRBD1 covers 7 bases. The germline V gene encodes CDR1 MDHEN and CDR2 SYDVKM. Trimming at V came to 3 bases and at J to 4 bases, leaving 9 bases not matched to a gene. There are 15 residues in the CDR3. This CDR3 is CASSFDPGTAYEQYF. As DNA, the CDR3 is TGTGCCAGCAGTTTTGACCCCGGGACAGCGTACGAGCAGTACTTC.

The table lists this clonotype with a count of one. V and J are TRBV5-1 and TRBJ1-1; D gene uncertain. V lost 1 base, J lost 4 bases, and 8 bases lay in between. This CDR3 contains 13 residues. Germline V gives CDR1 SGHRS, CDR2 YFSETQ. The DNA of the CDR3 is TGCGCCAGCAGCTTGAATGGGCCCACTGAAGCTTTCTTT. Residues: CASSLNGPTEAFF.

This clonotype was counted at least ten times. V gene TRBV29-1 combines with J gene TRBJ2-1; 13 nucleotides agree with TRBD2. The CDR3 spans 16 residues. The germline V gene has CDR1 SQVTM and CDR2 ANQGSEA. Trimming cost V 4 bases and J 8 bases; bases outside gene matches: 11. The DNA of the CDR3 is TGCAGCGTTGGGGGACTAGCGGGAATTGTTAGGGATGAGCAGTTCTTC. This gives the protein CSVGGLAGIVRDEQFF.

This clonotype showed up many times. The chain uses TRBV7-8 and TRBJ2-1; D remains unclear. CDR1 is SGHVS, CDR2 FQNEAQ, per germline. The CDR3 has 12 amino acids. Trimming cost V 1 base and J 6 bases, with 4 bases left between them. The CDR3 loop reads CASSLDTNEQFF. CDR3 nucleotide sequence: TGTGCCAGCAGCTTAGATACCAATGAGCAGTTCTTC.

The table lists this clonotype with many counts. V and J are TRBV30 and TRBJ1-1; D is perhaps TRBD1 (5 bases). There are 12 residues in the CDR3. Trimming stripped 7 bases from V and 0 bases from J, with 9 bases between. Germline CDR1 and CDR2: GTSNPN and SVGIG (reference sequence). The CDR3 DNA reads TGTGCCTCTACAGGATTGAACACTGAAGCTTTCTTT. Its protein is CASTGLNTEAFF.

This clonotype was seen many times. This sequence joins TRBV9 and TRBJ2-3; possibly TRBD1 or TRBD2 for D (6 bases each). Looked up from germline, CDR1 is SGDLS and CDR2 is YYNGEE. V shed 3 bases and J shed 4 bases, with 12 bases lying between them. This CDR3 has 14 residues. Here the CDR3 DNA reads TGTGCCAGCAGCGAGGGGGACTCCTCAGATACGCAGTATTTT. Translation gives CASSEGDSSDTQYF. Drawing the rest from reference TRBV9 and TRBJ2-3, the complete variable domain is DSGVTQTPKHLITATGQRVTLRCSPRSGDLSVYWYQQSLDQGLQFLIQYYNGEERAKGNILERFSAQQFPDLHSELNLSSLELGDSALYFCASSEGDSSDTQYFGPGTRLTVL.

This clonotype came up many times. The J gene is TRBJ2-2, the V gene TRBV14; D gene ambiguous. The CDR3 spans 16 residues. V was cut by 5 bases and J by 0 bases, with 13 bases left in between. CDR1 SGHDN and CDR2 FVKESK come from the germline V gene. CDR3 loop: CASSVLTPTNTGELFF. CDR3 coding DNA: TGTGCCAGCAGCGTCTTGACACCTACGAACACCGGGGAGCTGTTTTTT.

Turning to this clonotype: With a far larger clone one base away, a read error is the likely cause. V usage is TRBV6-8 and J usage is TRBJ1-4; TRBD1 agrees at 8 bases. Germline CDR1 is MNHGY and CDR2 is SAAAGT. This CDR3 has 14 residues. The CDR3 region has the DNA TGTGCCAGCAGGGCAGGGGGCGCGAATGAAGAACTGTTTTTT. This codes for CASRAGGANEELFF.

The J gene is TRBJ2-3, the V gene TRBV5-1, with D possibly being TRBD2 (7 bases). The CDR3 is made up of 17 amino acids. From germline, CDR1 is SGHRS and CDR2 YFSETQ. V lost 1 base and J 1 base, leaving 16 bases between the germline ends. The chain's CDR3 is CASSLYKAGARTDTQYF. The DNA for the CDR3 is TGCGCCAGCAGCTTGTATAAGGCGGGGGCCCGCACAGATACGCAGTATTTT.

This clonotype occurred many times. The J gene is TRBJ2-2, the V gene TRBV7-3; weak D call: TRBD1 (5 bases). V lost 4 bases and J 6 bases, leaving 15 bases between the germline ends. The germline V gene has CDR1 SGHTA and CDR2 FQGTGA. The CDR3 is 15 amino acids. The CDR3 region is CASSSPRQRSGELFF. In DNA, the CDR3 is TGTGCCAGCAGCTCTCCCAGACAGCGATCCGGGGAGCTGTTTTTT.

J is TRBJ1-5 and V is TRBV28; 8 nucleotides line up with TRBD1. V lost 3 bases, J lost 6 bases, and 1 base stayed unmatched. The CDR3 has 13 amino acids. Per germline, CDR1 MDHEN and CDR2 SYDVKM. This CDR3 reads CASSLDRVQPQHF. The CDR3 DNA sequence: TGTGCCAGCAGTTTGGACAGGGTTCAGCCCCAGCATTTT.

A note on this clonotype: A far larger clone is just one base off, so this is likely a read error. The chain is built from TRBV11-2 and TRBJ2-1; D gene uncertain. V dropped 5 bases and J dropped 10 bases, with 12 bases sitting between them. The CDR3 consists of 12 residues. Germline V gives CDR1 SGHAT, CDR2 FQNNGV. CDR3 nucleotide sequence: TGTGCCAGCAGCCCGCCCCCGTACGAGCAGTTCTTC. Amino acid sequence: CASSPPPYEQFF. The whole variable domain, remainder taken from reference TRBV11-2 and TRBJ2-1, is EAGVAQSPRYKIIEKRQSVAFWCNPISGHATLYWYQQILGQGPKLLIQFQNNGVVDDSQLPKDRFSAERLKGVDSTLKIQPAKLEDSAVYLCASSPPPYEQFFGPGTRLTVL.

This clonotype was seen more than once but under ten times. The gene calls are TRBV6-4 and TRBJ1-1; D not certain. The germline gives CDR1 MRHNA, CDR2 SNTAGT. The CDR3 covers 14 residues. Trimming took 0 bases from V and 3 from J, leaving 8 bases between them. CDR3 nucleotide sequence: TGTGCCAGCAGTGACTCAGGGCTGTACACTGAAGCTTTCTTT. Translating it yields CASSDSGLYTEAFF.

In this sample, this clonotype turned up many times. CDR3 region: CASSLGLAGYNEQFF. CDR3 coding DNA: TGTGCCAGCAGTCTAGGACTAGCGGGATATAATGAGCAGTTCTTC. The V call is TRBV27, the J call TRBJ2-1, with TRBD2 matching 12 bases. V dropped 5 bases and J dropped 7; count of bases not matched to a gene: 6. Germline CDR1 reads MNHEY; CDR2 reads SMNVEV (reference sequence). This CDR3 has 15 residues.

This clonotype was observed at least ten times. The chain has TRBV6-2 or TRBV6-3 and TRBJ2-4; the D gene is possibly TRBD2 (6 bases). The V and J ends lost 5 bases and 3 bases respectively, with 17 bases between them. The CDR3 runs to 16 residues. CDR1 MNHEY and CDR2 SVGEGT come from the germline V gene. CDR3 region: CASSTIGGGDKNIQYF. Here the CDR3 DNA reads TGTGCCAGCAGTACGATCGGAGGAGGGGACAAAAACATTCAGTACTTC.

This clonotype was detected ten times or more. This sequence joins TRBV6-8 and TRBJ2-5; no definite D call. The V end lost 5 bases, the J end lost 5 bases, and 9 bases lay between the germline ends. This CDR3 contains 12 residues. The germline gives CDR1 MNHGY, CDR2 SAAAGT. The CDR3 region is CASSQTGETQYF. In DNA, the CDR3 is TGTGCCAGCAGTCAAACGGGCGAGACCCAGTACTTC.

This clonotype was found many times. This chain connects TRBV29-1 to TRBJ2-7; D might be TRBD2 (7 bases). Deletions cut 1 base from V and 7 bases from J, with 17 bases between. Per the germline V gene, CDR1 is SQVTM and CDR2 is ANQGSEA. The CDR3 loop spans 14 amino acids. CDR3: CSVEGGGPPEEQYF. The CDR3 bases are TGCAGCGTTGAAGGGGGGGGGCCCCCTGAGGAGCAGTACTTC.

This clonotype was detected many times. V and J are TRBV19 and TRBJ2-5; no definite D call. Trimming left V 1 base short and J 2 bases short, with 8 bases between. CDR3 length: 14 residues. Germline lookup yields CDR1 LNHDA and CDR2 SQIVND (reference sequence). Here the CDR3 DNA reads TGTGCCAGTAGTATAGTTGGGCTGCAAGAGACCCAGTACTTC. This encodes CASSIVGLQETQYF. The full variable domain, completed using reference TRBV19 and TRBJ2-5, is DGGITQSPKYLFRKEGQNVTLSCEQNLNHDAMYWYRQDPGQGLRLIYYSQIVNDFQKGDIAEGYSVSREKKESFPLTVTSAQKNPTAFYLCASSIVGLQETQYFGPGTRLLVL.